The sequence of this TCR beta chain was determined in a study of graft-versus-host responses after intestinal transplantation. The table lists this clone with a few counts. Its antigen is unidentified. Findings and caveats of the study: Within allografts, high graft-versus-host to host-versus-graft clonal ratios were seen among patients with graft-donor T cell macrochimerism.

Repertoires were generated with immunoSEQ multiplex PCR, while TCRdb's copy carries only in-frame clones and drops some. The table records about 78,000 clones, more than 75% of them present only once. CDR1 is MDHEN and CDR2 is SYDVKM in the germline V gene. Trimming removed 8 bases from V and 3 bases from J, with 19 bases in between. CDR3 length: 15 residues. The rearrangement joins TRBV28 to TRBJ1-1; D unclear. Specimen: unstimulated CD8+ T cells sorted from spleen or lymph node cells, collected before transplant. The sequence was collected from a human donor who was the organ donor for an intestinal transplant. Here the CDR3 DNA reads TGTGCCAGCTCTAAGGGTACTCTAATATACACTGAAGCTTTCTTT. Protein: CASSKGTLIYTEAFF.